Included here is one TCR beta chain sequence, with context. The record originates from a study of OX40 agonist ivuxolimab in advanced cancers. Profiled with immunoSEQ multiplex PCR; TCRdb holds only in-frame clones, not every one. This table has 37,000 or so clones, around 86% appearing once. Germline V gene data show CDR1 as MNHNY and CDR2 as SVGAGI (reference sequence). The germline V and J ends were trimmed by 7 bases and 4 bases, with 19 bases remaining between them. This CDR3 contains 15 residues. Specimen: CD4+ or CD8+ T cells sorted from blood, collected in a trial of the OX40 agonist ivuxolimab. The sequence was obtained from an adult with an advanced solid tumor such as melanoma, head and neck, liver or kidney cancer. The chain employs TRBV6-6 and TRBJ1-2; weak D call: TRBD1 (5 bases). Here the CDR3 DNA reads TGTGCCAGCACCTACATGCAGGGAGGAGGCTATGGCTACACCTTC. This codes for CASTYMQGGGYGYTF.